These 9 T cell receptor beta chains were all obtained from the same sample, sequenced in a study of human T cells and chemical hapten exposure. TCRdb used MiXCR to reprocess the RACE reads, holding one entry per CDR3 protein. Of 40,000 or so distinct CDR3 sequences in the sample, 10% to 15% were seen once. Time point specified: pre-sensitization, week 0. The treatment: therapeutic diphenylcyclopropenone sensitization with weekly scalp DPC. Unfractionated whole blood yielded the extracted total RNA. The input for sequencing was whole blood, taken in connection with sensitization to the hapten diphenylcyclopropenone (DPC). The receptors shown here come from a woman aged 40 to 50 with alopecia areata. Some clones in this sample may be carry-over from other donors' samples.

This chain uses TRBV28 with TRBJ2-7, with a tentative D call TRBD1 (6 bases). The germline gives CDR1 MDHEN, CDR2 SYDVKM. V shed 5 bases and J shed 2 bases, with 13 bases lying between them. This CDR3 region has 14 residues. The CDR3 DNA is TGTGCCAGCAGTCCTTTTGGGACAACCTACGAGCAGTACTTC. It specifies CASSPFGTTYEQYF.

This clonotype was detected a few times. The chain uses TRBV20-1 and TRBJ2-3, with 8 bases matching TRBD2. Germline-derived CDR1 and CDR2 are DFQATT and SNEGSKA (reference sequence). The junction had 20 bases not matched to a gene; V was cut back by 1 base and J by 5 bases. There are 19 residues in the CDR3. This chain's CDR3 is CSARAGPGGPSPVRDTQYF. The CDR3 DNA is TGCAGTGCTAGAGCGGGTCCGGGAGGGCCCTCCCCAGTGAGAGATACGCAGTATTTT.

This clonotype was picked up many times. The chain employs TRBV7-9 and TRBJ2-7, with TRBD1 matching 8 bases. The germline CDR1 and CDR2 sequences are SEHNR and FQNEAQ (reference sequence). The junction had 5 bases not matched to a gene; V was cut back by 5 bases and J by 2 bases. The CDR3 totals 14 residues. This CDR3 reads CASSGTGSTYEQYF. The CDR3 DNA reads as TGTGCCAGCAGCGGGACAGGATCCACCTACGAGCAGTACTTC.

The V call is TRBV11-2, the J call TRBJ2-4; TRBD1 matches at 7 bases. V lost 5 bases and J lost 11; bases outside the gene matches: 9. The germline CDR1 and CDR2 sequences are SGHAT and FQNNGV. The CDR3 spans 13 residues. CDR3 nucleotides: TGTGCCAGCAGCGGACAGCAGACAGGGTTTCAGTACTTC. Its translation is CASSGQQTGFQYF. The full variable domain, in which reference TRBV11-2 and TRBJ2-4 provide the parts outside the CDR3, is EAGVAQSPRYKIIEKRQSVAFWCNPISGHATLYWYQQILGQGPKLLIQFQNNGVVDDSQLPKDRFSAERLKGVDSTLKIQPAKLEDSAVYLCASSGQQTGFQYFGAGTRLSVL.

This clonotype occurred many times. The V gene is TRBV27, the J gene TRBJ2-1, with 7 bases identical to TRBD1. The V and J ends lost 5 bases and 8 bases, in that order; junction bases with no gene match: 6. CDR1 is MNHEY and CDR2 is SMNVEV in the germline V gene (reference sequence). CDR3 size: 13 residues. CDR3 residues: CASSLDRVDEQFF. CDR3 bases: TGTGCCAGCAGTCTCGACAGGGTCGATGAGCAGTTCTTC.

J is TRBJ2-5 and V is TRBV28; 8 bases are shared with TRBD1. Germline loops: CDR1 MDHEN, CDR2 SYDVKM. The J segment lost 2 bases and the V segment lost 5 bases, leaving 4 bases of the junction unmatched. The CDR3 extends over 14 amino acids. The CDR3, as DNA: TGTGCCAGCAGTCAACGACAGGGGCAAGAGACCCAGTACTTC. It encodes CASSQRQGQETQYF.

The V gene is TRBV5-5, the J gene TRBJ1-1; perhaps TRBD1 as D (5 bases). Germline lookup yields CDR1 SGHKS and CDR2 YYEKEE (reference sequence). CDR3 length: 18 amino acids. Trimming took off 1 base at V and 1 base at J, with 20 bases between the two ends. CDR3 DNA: TGTGCCAGCAGCTTGTCAGTGACAGCAGCCATGTGGAACACTGAAGCTTTCTTT. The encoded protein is CASSLSVTAAMWNTEAFF.

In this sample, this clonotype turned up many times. CDR3 bases: TGCAGCGTTGAAGGGCTCATCCATGAGCAGTTCTTC. Its translation: CSVEGLIHEQFF. This chain connects TRBV29-1 to TRBJ2-1, with no clear D. The CDR3 covers 12 residues. Germline V CDR1 and CDR2: SQVTM, ANQGSEA. With 1 base removed from V and 8 bases from J, the gap between germline ends came to 9 bases.

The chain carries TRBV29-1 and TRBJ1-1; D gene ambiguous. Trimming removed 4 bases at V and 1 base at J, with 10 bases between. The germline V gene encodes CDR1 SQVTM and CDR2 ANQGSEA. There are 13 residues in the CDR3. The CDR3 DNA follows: TGCAGCGTTGCTGTACACCCGAACACTGAAGCTTTCTTT. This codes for CSVAVHPNTEAFF. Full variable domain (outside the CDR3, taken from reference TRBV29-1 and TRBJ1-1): SAVISQKPSRDICQRGTSLTIQCQVDSQVTMMFWYRQQPGQSLTLIATANQGSEATYESGFVIDKFPISRPNLTFSTLTVSNMSPEDSSIYLCSVAVHPNTEAFFGQGTRLTVV.